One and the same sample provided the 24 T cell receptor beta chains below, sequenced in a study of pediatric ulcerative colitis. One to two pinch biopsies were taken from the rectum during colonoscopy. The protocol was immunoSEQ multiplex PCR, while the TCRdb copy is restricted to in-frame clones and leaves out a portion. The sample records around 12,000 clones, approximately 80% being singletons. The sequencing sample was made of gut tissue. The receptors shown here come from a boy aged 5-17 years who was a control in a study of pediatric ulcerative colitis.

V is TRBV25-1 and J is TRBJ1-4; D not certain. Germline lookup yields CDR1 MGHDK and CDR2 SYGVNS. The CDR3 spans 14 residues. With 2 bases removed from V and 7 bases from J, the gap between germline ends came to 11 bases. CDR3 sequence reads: CASSEPRAGEKLFF. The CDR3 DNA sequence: TGTGCCAGCAGTGAACCGCGGGCTGGTGAAAAACTGTTTTTT.

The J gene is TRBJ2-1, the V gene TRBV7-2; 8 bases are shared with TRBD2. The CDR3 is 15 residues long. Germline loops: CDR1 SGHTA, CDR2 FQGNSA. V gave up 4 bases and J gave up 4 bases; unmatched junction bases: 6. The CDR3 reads CASSSRTSRYNEQFF. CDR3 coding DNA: TGTGCCAGCAGCTCCCGGACTAGCCGATACAATGAGCAGTTCTTC.

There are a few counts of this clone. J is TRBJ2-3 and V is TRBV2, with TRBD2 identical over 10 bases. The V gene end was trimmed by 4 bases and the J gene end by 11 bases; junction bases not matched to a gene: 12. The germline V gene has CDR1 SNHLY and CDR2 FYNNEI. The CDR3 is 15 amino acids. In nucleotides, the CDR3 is TGTGCCAGCAGTGGGGTTAGGGCTAGCGGGAGTGGGCAGTATTTT. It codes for CASSGVRASGSGQYF.

The DNA of the CDR3 is TGTGCCATCCGGGCAGGGGGCTTTTGGCTGTACGAGCAGTACTTC. The encoded protein is CAIRAGGFWLYEQYF. V gene TRBV2 combines with J gene TRBJ2-7; 8 bases agree with TRBD1. The trim removed 10 bases at V and 4 bases at J, leaving 15 bases unmatched. The CDR3 consists of 15 residues. CDR1 SNHLY and CDR2 FYNNEI come from the germline V gene.

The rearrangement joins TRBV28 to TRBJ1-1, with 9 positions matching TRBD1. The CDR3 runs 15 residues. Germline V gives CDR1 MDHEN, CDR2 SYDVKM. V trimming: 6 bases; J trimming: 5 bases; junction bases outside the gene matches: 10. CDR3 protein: CASRELGTGKTEAFF. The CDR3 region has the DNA TGTGCCAGCAGAGAACTCGGGACAGGGAAAACTGAAGCTTTCTTT.

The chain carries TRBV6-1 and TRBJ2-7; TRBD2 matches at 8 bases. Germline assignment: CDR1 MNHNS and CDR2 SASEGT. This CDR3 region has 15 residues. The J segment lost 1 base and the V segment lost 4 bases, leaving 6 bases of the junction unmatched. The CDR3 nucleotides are TGTGCCAGCAGTGTGGCTAGCGGGTATTCCTACGAGCAGTACTTC. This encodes CASSVASGYSYEQYF.

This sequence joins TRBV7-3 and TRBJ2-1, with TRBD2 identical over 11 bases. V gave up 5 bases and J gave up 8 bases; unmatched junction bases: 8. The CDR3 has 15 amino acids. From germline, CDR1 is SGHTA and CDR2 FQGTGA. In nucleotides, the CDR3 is TGTGCCAGCAGCCGACTAGCGGGATTGATTGATGAGCAGTTCTTC. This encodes CASSRLAGLIDEQFF.

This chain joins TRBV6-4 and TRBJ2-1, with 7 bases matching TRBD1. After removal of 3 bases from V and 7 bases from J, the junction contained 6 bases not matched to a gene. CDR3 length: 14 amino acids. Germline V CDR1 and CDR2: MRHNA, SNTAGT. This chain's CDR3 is CASSELPRGNEQFF. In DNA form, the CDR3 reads TGTGCCAGCAGTGAGTTACCCAGGGGGAATGAGCAGTTCTTC.

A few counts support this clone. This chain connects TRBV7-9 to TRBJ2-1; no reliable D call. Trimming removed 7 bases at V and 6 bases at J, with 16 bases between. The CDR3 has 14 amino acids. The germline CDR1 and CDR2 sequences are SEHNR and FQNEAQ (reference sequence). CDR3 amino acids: CASTSDPGINEQFF. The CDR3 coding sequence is TGTGCCAGCACCTCTGATCCGGGTATCAATGAGCAGTTCTTC.

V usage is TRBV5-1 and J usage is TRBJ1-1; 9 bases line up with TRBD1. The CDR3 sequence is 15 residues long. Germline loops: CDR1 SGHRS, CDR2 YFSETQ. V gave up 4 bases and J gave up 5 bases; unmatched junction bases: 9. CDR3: CASSKGQGRSTEAFF. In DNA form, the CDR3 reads TGCGCCAGCAGCAAGGGACAGGGAAGGTCGACTGAAGCTTTCTTT.

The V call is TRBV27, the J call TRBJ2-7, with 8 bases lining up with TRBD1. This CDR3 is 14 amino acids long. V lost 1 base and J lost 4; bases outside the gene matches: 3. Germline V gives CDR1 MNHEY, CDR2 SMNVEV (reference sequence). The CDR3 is CASSLFQGAYEQYF. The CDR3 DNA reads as TGTGCCAGCAGTTTATTTCAGGGGGCGTACGAGCAGTACTTC.

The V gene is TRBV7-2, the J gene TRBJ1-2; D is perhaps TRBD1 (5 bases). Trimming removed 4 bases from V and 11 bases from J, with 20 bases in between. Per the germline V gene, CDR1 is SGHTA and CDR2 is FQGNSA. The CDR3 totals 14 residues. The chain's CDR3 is CASSSDRGTLGYTF. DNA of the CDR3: TGTGCCAGCAGCTCTGACCGCGGGACTCTCGGGTACACCTTC.

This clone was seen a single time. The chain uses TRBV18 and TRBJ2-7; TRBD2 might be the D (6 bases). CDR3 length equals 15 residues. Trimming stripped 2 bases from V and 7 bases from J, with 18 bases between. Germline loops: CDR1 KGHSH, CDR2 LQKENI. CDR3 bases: TGTGCCAGCTCACCAAGGGACTTGGCTACGAGGGAGCAGTACTTC. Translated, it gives CASSPRDLATREQYF. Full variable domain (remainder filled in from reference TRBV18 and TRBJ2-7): NAGVMQNPRHLVRRRGQEARLRCSPMKGHSHVYWYRQLPEEGLKFMVYLQKENIIDESGMPKERFSAEFPKEGPSILRIQQVVRGDSAAYFCASSPRDLATREQYFGPGTRLTVT.

CDR3 amino acids: CASSPRRAGTEAFF. DNA of the CDR3: TGTGCCAGCAGCCCGCGGCGGGCGGGGACTGAAGCTTTCTTT. V gene TRBV7-9 combines with J gene TRBJ1-1; D remains unclear. There are 14 residues in the CDR3. Per germline, CDR1 SEHNR and CDR2 FQNEAQ (reference sequence). V was pared by 5 bases and J by 5 bases, with 15 bases between.

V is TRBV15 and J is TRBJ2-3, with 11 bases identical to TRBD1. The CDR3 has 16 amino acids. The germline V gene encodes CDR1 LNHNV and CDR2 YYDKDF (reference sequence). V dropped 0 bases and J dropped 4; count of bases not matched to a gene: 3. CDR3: CATSRDGQGASDTQYF. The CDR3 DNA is TGTGCCACCAGCAGAGATGGACAGGGGGCATCAGATACGCAGTATTTT.

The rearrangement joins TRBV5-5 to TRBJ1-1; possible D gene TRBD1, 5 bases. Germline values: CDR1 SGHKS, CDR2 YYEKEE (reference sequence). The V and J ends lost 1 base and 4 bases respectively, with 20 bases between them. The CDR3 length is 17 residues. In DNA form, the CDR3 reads TGTGCCAGCAGCTTGACCCGGACACAACGGTGGGGCACTGAAGCTTTCTTT. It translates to CASSLTRTQRWGTEAFF.

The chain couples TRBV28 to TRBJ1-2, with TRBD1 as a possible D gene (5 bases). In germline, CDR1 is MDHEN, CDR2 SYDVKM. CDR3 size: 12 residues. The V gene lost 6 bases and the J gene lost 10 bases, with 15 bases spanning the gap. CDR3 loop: CASSIAREDYTF. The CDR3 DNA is TGTGCCAGCAGCATAGCCAGGGAGGACTACACCTTC.

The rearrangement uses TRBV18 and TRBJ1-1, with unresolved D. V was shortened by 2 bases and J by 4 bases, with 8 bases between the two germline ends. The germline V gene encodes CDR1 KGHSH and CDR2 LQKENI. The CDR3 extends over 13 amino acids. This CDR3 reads CASSPSGRTEAFF. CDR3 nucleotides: TGTGCCAGCTCACCATCCGGGCGCACTGAAGCTTTCTTT.

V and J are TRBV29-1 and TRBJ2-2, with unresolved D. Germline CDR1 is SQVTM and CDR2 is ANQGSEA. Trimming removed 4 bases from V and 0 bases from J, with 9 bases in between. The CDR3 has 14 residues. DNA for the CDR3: TGCAGCGTTGGCTGGGGATCGAACACCGGGGAGCTGTTTTTT. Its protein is CSVGWGSNTGELFF.

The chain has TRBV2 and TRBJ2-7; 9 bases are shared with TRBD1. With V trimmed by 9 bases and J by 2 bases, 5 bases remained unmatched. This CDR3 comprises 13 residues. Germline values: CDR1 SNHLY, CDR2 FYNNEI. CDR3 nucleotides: TGTGCCAGTCTCCGGGACAGGGCCTACGAGCAGTACTTC. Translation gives CASLRDRAYEQYF.

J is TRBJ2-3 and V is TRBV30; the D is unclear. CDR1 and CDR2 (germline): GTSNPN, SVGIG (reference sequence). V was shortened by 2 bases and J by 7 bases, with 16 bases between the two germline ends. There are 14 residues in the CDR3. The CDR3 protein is CAWSFGDRTYTQYF. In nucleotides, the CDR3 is TGTGCCTGGAGTTTTGGGGATCGTACATATACGCAGTATTTT. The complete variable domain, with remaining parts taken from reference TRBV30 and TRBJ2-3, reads SQTIHQWPATLVQPVGSPLSLECTVEGTSNPNLYWYRQAAGRGLQLLFYSVGIGQISSEVPQNLSASRPQDRQFILSSKKLLLSDSGFYLCAWSFGDRTYTQYFGPGTRLTVL.

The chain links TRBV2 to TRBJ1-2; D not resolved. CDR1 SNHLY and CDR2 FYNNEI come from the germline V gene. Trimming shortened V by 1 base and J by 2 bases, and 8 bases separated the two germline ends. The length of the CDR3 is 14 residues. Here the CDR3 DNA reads TGTGCCAGCAGTGAAGTGACACAAAACTATGGCTACACCTTC. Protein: CASSEVTQNYGYTF.

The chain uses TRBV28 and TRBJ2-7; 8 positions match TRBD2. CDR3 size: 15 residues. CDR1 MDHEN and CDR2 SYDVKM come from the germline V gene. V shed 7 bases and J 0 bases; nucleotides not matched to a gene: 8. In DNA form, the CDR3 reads TGTGCCAGCAACCCGGGGGGGGCGAGCTCCTACGAGCAGTACGTC. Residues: CASNPGGASSYEQYV.

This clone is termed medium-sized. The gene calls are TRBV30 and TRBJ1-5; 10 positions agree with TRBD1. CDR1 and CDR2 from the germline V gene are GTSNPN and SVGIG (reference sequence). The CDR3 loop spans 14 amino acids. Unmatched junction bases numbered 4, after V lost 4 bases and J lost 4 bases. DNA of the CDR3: TGTGCCTGGAACCGGGACAGGGGAAATCAGCCCCAGCATTTT. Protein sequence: CAWNRDRGNQPQHF.